A selection of T cell receptor beta chains follows, all from one sample in a study of cytomegalovirus exposure and HLA in healthy donors. The table came from immunoSEQ multiplex PCR; TCRdb's copy has only in-frame clones and leaves some out. The profile shows some 66,000 clones, just under 80% of them singletons. Sequenced sample: PBMCs. All receptors derive from a middle-aged man in good health and CMV-seronegative. CDR3s include the opening cysteine and the closing phenylalanine or tryptophan. A D gene is named only where the DNA matches it firmly. The size field is filled for only some rows; it gives once, few, many or a size class.

D: TRBD1; J: TRBJ2-5; V: TRBV5-5; size: -; DNA: TGTGCCAGCAGCGTAACCAGGGGGCGAGGAGAGACCCAGTACTTC; CDR3: CASSVTRGRGETQYF
D: -; J: TRBJ2-3; V: TRBV5-1; size: -; DNA: TGCGCCAGCTACGCGGGAAGGGCAGATACGCAGTATTTT; CDR3: CASYAGRADTQYF
D: -; J: TRBJ1-5; V: TRBV4-1; size: -; DNA: TGCGCCAGCAGCCAGGGCGGGACCCTAGGCAATCAGCCCCAGCATTTT; CDR3: CASSQGGTLGNQPQHF
D: TRBD1; J: TRBJ1-4; V: TRBV7-9; size: once; DNA: TGTGCCAGCAGCCAGCGACAGGGGAACGAAAAACTGTTTTTT; CDR3: CASSQRQGNEKLFF
D: TRBD1; J: TRBJ2-1; V: TRBV19; size: -; DNA: TGTGCCAGTAGTCCCGGGACAGGGGGCGCGTCGGAGCAGTTCTTC; CDR3: CASSPGTGGASEQFF
D: TRBD1; J: TRBJ1-1; V: TRBV4-1; size: -; DNA: TGCGCCAGCAGGGGACAGATGAACACTGAAGCTTTCTTT; CDR3: CASRGQMNTEAFF
D: -; J: TRBJ1-3; V: TRBV9; size: -; DNA: TGTGCCAGCAGCGTACAGACGGGGACTGGAAACACCACATATTTT; CDR3: CASSVQTGTGNTTYF
D: TRBD2; J: TRBJ2-3; V: TRBV5-5; size: few; DNA: TGTGCCAGCAGCTTGGGGCTAGCGGGGAACACAGATACGCAGTATTTT; CDR3: CASSLGLAGNTDTQYF
D: TRBD1; J: TRBJ1-3; V: TRBV7-8; size: once; DNA: TGTGCCAGCAGCTTGACAGGGACACCCGGAAACACCATATATTTT; CDR3: CASSLTGTPGNTIYF
D: -; J: TRBJ2-7; V: TRBV28; size: -; DNA: TGTGCCAGCAGCTCCCAACAGATATCCTCCTACGAGCAGTACTTC; CDR3: CASSSQQISSYEQYF
D: TRBD2; J: TRBJ2-7; V: TRBV2; size: once; DNA: TGTGCCAGCAGTGAGGGGGGACTAGCATACCCCTACGAGCAGTACTTC; CDR3: CASSEGGLAYPYEQYF
D: -; J: TRBJ2-7; V: TRBV5-1; size: -; DNA: TGCGCCAGCAGCTTGGAGGGGCCCCCCTACGAGCAGTACTTC; CDR3: CASSLEGPPYEQYF
D: -; J: TRBJ2-1; V: TRBV2; size: -; DNA: TGTGCCAGCAGTGACGATGCGGGGAGCCTCCGGGGAGAGCAGTTCTTC; CDR3: CASSDDAGSLRGEQFF
D: -; J: TRBJ1-1; V: TRBV28; size: -; DNA: TGTGCCAGCACCACCCAGGGTCAGGACACTGAAGCTTTCTTT; CDR3: CASTTQGQDTEAFF
D: -; J: TRBJ2-5; V: TRBV4-2; size: -; DNA: TGTGCCAGCAGCCAAGAACCCGGGGGAGAGACCCAGTACTTC; CDR3: CASSQEPGGETQYF
D: -; J: TRBJ1-2; V: TRBV10-3; size: -; DNA: TGTGCCATCATGAGGGCGGGTGGCTATGGCTACACCTTC; CDR3: CAIMRAGGYGYTF
D: -; J: TRBJ1-4; V: TRBV11-2; size: few; DNA: TGTGCCAGCAGCTCACGCCAGGGAAGAGTTGAAAAACTGTTTTTT; CDR3: CASSSRQGRVEKLFF
D: TRBD2; J: TRBJ2-7; V: TRBV28; size: few; DNA: TGTGCCAGCAGTTCCTTAGCGGGAGAGGCCGAGCAGTACTTC; CDR3: CASSSLAGEAEQYF
D: TRBD1; J: TRBJ2-1; V: TRBV5-5; size: -; DNA: TGTGCCAGCAGCCCAACGACAGGGAGCTCCTACAATGAGCAGTTCTTC; CDR3: CASSPTTGSSYNEQFF
D: -; J: TRBJ2-7; V: TRBV5-4; size: -; DNA: TGTGCCAGCAGCGATACGACAGGCATAACGGCCGAGCAGTACTTC; CDR3: CASSDTTGITAEQYF
D: -; J: TRBJ2-3; V: TRBV5-4; size: -; DNA: TGTGCCAGCAGCTTCGGGCTAGGGGCAGATACGCAGTATTTT; CDR3: CASSFGLGADTQYF
D: TRBD1; J: TRBJ1-4; V: TRBV7-9; size: -; DNA: TGTGCCAGCAGCTTCCCCCAGGGGGCGCGTGAAAAACTGTTTTTT; CDR3: CASSFPQGAREKLFF
D: TRBD2; J: TRBJ2-3; V: TRBV19; size: -; DNA: TGTGCCAGTACCCGGACTAGCGGGAGTGGTGCAGATACGCAGTATTTT; CDR3: CASTRTSGSGADTQYF
D: -; J: TRBJ1-1; V: TRBV19; size: -; DNA: TGTGCCAGTAGTAAGCTGGGCAGGGAGAACACTGAAGCTTTCTTT; CDR3: CASSKLGRENTEAFF
D: -; J: TRBJ2-3; V: TRBV28; size: -; DNA: TGTGCCAGCAGTCTCCGGGACACCACAGATACGCAGTATTTT; CDR3: CASSLRDTTDTQYF
D: TRBD1; J: TRBJ2-3; V: TRBV5-1; size: few; DNA: TGCGCCAGCAGCCCACGGACAGGGGGGGGAGATACGCAGTATTTT; CDR3: CASSPRTGGGDTQYF
D: TRBD2; J: TRBJ2-7; V: TRBV5-6; size: -; DNA: TGTGCCAGCCGGGGACTAGCGGGGGGCGGCTCCTACGAGCAGTACTTC; CDR3: CASRGLAGGGSYEQYF
D: -; J: TRBJ2-3; V: TRBV7-9; size: -; DNA: TGTGCCAGCAGCTTTTGGGGGCCAGATACGCAGTATTTT; CDR3: CASSFWGPDTQYF
D: -; J: TRBJ2-2; V: TRBV6-5; size: -; DNA: TGTGCCAGCAGTTACTCCAAGGGAGGCACCGGGGAGCTGTTTTTT; CDR3: CASSYSKGGTGELFF
D: -; J: TRBJ1-1; V: TRBV15; size: -; DNA: TGTGCCACCAGCAGAGACCCGGCGGCCACTGAAGCTTTCTTT; CDR3: CATSRDPAATEAFF
D: -; J: TRBJ2-1; V: TRBV18; size: -; DNA: TGTGCCAGCTCAGGGCAGAACAATGAGCAGTTCTTC; CDR3: CASSGQNNEQFF
D: TRBD1; J: TRBJ2-1; V: TRBV2; size: once; DNA: TGTGCCAGCATGGCCGGGACAGGGAGCGAGCAGTTCTTC; CDR3: CASMAGTGSEQFF
D: -; J: TRBJ1-2; V: TRBV6-1; size: -; DNA: TGTGCCAGCACCCCGGGGGGGGTTGGCTATGGCTACACCTTC; CDR3: CASTPGGVGYGYTF
D: TRBD1; J: TRBJ2-1; V: TRBV5-4; size: -; DNA: TGTGCCAGCAGCCGACGACAGGGGGGTATGGATGAGCAGTTCTTC; CDR3: CASSRRQGGMDEQFF
D: -; J: TRBJ2-3; V: TRBV7-9; size: -; DNA: TGTGCCAGCAGCTTTACTGGGACTCGCACTTACCACACAGATACGCAGTATTTT; CDR3: CASSFTGTRTYHTDTQYF
D: -; J: TRBJ2-1; V: TRBV6-4; size: -; DNA: TGTGCCAGCAGTGAGGGGGGTGAGCAGTTCTTC; CDR3: CASSEGGEQFF
D: -; J: TRBJ2-7; V: TRBV19; size: -; DNA: TGTGCCAGTAGTACCAGACTCGGATCCTCCTACGAGCAGTACTTC; CDR3: CASSTRLGSSYEQYF
D: -; J: TRBJ2-7; V: TRBV7-9; size: -; DNA: TGTGCCAGCAGCCCGTTGGGGGGAAGGCCCTACGAGCAGTACTTC; CDR3: CASSPLGGRPYEQYF
D: TRBD2; J: TRBJ2-1; V: TRBV7-2; size: -; DNA: TGTGCCAGCAGCTTAGTGACGGGGGGGCACAATGAGCAGTTCTTC; CDR3: CASSLVTGGHNEQFF
D: TRBD1; J: TRBJ1-2; V: TRBV7-9; size: once; DNA: TGTGCCAGCAGCTTAGGGGCAGGGGGCAACTATGGCTACACCTTC; CDR3: CASSLGAGGNYGYTF
D: TRBD1; J: TRBJ2-7; V: TRBV9; size: -; DNA: TGTGCCAGCAGCGTAGAGTGGTCAGGGGGCGAGCAGTACTTC; CDR3: CASSVEWSGGEQYF
D: TRBD1; J: TRBJ2-7; V: TRBV7-9; size: -; DNA: TGTGCCAGCAGCTTAGTCGGGACAGCGACCTACGAGCAGTACTTC; CDR3: CASSLVGTATYEQYF
D: -; J: TRBJ2-5; V: TRBV6-5; size: -; DNA: TGTGCCAGCAGTTACACATCCGGGGAAGGGACCCAGTACTTC; CDR3: CASSYTSGEGTQYF